This T cell receptor beta chain comes out of a study of T cell responses to AZD1222 COVID-19 vaccine. Profiled with immunoSEQ multiplex PCR; TCRdb holds only in-frame clones, not every one. The sample yields about 99,000 clones, approximately 89% seen once. Findings and caveats of the study: The donor cohort was predominantly white British with a female majority, and clonal diversity may have been underestimated. Close to half of spike-specific TCRs reportedly recognize unmutated variant regions. With dominance at 160-218 and 743-854, vaccine-associated CD4 TCRs spanned spike. Baseline seropositivity characterized only a handful of AZD1222 recipients.

The CDR3 loop spans 15 amino acids. Trimming shortened V by 1 base and J by 0 bases, and 11 bases separated the two germline ends. Germline V CDR1 and CDR2: SGHKS, YYEKEE (reference sequence). Comment on this clone: Its antigen remains unknown.

The sequence was collected from an adult who received the MenACWY meningococcal vaccine as a control. The sample consisted of peripheral blood, taken 28 days after the second dose of the MenACWY control vaccine. The chain uses TRBV5-5 and TRBJ2-7; D remains ambiguous. CDR3 sequence reads: CASSLYGSPSYEQYF. CDR3 DNA: TGTGCCAGCAGCTTGTATGGGTCTCCCTCCTACGAGCAGTACTTC.